This T cell receptor (beta chain) comes out of a study of CD8+CD57+ T cells in acquired aplastic anemia. The study's findings and limits: Between the patient and control groups, CD8+ Simpson's diversity did not differ significantly.

A note on this clonotype: As yet, its antigen is unknown.

CDR3 and TCR beta VDJ profiling relied on genomic DNA as the template. TCRdb re-derived calls from the reads in MiXCR, one entry per CDR3 protein. The table includes a few hundred thousand distinct CDR3 sequences, approximately 86% detected once. Patients chosen for sequencing had CD8+CD57+ cells that had expanded, as shown by flow cytometry. The clonotype was recovered from a human donor with aplastic anemia. Sequencing used sorted CD4+, CD8+, or CD8+CD57+ T cells (not recorded which) from PBMCs.

CDR3 loop: CASSLVDGIEDTQFF. CDR3 nucleotide sequence: TGTGCCAGTAGCCTAGTTGACGGGATCGAGGATACGCAGTTCTTC. The chain couples TRBV7-3 to TRBJ2-1, with D maybe TRBD2 (5 bases). Germline-derived CDR1 and CDR2 are SGHTA and FQGTGA. V was cut by 9 bases and J by 12 bases, with 27 bases left in between. This CDR3 has 15 amino acids.